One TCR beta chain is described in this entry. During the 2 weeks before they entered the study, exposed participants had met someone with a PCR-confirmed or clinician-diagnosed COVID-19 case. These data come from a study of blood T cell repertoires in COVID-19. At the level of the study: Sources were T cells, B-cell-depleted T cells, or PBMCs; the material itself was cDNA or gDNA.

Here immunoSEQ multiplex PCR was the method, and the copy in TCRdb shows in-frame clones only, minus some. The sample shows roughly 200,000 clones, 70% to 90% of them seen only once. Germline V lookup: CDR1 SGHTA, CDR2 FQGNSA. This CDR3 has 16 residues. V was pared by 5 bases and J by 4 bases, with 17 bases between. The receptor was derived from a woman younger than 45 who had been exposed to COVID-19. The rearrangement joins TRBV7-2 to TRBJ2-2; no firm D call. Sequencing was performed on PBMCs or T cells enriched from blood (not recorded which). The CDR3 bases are TGTGCCAGCAGCGCCATGTGGCAGGCCCCCACCGGGGAGCTGTTTTTT. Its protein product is CASSAMWQAPTGELFF.